The clone carrying this T cell receptor (beta chain) was seen repeatedly, ten times or more. Germline DNA was also extracted, and blood RNA was taken from unsorted whole blood. The data originate from a study of tumor-infiltrating lymphocytes in primary liver carcinoma. Study in general: Surgical resection treated primary liver carcinoma in the patients. Productive TCRbeta read counts per sample ran from roughly 3.5 to 6.8 million and were similar across tissue types.

Researchers generated TCR beta cDNA from 500 ng of total RNA, relying on a constant-region primer. TCR beta libraries came from three nested multiplex PCR rounds using slightly modified ARM-PCR. The two initial PCR rounds, roughly 9 cycles each, used TRBV1-TRBV30 forward and C-beta reverse primers. TCRdb re-called the multiplex PCR reads with MiXCR, one entry per CDR3 protein. This table holds about 180,000 distinct CDR3 sequences, 60% found once. V was cut by 8 bases and J by 2 bases, with 13 bases left in between. The CDR3 covers 13 residues. From germline, CDR1 is SGHAT and CDR2 FQNNGV. This receptor was obtained from a man in his forties with primary liver carcinoma and hepatitis B virus infection. Sequencing was performed on peripheral blood. This chain links TRBV11-2 with TRBJ2-7; D is tentatively TRBD1 or TRBD2 (5 bases each). The CDR3 region has the DNA TGTGCCAGCCAACGGGACCCCACCTACGAGCAGTACTTC. Its protein is CASQRDPTYEQYF.